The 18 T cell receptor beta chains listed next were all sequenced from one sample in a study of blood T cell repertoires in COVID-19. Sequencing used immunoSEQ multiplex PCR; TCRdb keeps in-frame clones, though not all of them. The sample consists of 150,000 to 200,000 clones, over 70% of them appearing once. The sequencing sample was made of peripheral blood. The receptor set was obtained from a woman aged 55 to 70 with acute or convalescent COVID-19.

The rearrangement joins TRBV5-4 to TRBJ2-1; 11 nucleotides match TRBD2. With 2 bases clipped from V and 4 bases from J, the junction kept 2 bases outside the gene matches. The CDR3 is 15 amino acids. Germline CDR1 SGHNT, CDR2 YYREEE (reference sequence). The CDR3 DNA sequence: TGTGCCAGCAGCTTCGGGACTAGCGGATACAATGAGCAGTTCTTC. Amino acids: CASSFGTSGYNEQFF.

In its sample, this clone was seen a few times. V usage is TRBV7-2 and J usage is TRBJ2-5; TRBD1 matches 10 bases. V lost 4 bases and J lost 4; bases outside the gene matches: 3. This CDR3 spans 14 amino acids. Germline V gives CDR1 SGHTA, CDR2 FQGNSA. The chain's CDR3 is CASSSTGGPETQYF. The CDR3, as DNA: TGTGCCAGCAGCTCGACAGGGGGCCCAGAGACCCAGTACTTC.

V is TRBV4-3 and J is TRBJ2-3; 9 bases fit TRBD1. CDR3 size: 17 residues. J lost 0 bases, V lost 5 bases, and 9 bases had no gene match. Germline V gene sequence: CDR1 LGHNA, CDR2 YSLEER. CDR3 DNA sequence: TGCGCCAGCAGCAGGGGAGAGGGACAGGGAAGCACAGATACGCAGTATTTT. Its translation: CASSRGEGQGSTDTQYF.

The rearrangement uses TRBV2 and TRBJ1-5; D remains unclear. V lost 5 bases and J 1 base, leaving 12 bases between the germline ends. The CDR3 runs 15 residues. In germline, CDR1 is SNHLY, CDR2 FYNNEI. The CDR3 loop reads CASSRGSQSNQPQHF. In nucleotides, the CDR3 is TGTGCCAGCAGTCGGGGTTCCCAGAGCAATCAGCCCCAGCATTTT.

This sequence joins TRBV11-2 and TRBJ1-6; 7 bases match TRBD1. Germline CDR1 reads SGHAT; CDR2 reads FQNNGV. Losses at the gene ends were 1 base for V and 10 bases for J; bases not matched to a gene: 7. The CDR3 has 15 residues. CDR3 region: CASSLVVRGISPLHF. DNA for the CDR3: TGTGCCAGCAGCTTAGTGGTCAGGGGGATCTCACCCCTCCACTTT.

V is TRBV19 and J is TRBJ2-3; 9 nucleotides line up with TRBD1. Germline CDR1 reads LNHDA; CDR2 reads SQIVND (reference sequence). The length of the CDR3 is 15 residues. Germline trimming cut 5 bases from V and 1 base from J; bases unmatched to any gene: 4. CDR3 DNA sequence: TGTGCCAGTAGTCAACGGGACAGGGGCACAGATACGCAGTATTTT. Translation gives CASSQRDRGTDTQYF.

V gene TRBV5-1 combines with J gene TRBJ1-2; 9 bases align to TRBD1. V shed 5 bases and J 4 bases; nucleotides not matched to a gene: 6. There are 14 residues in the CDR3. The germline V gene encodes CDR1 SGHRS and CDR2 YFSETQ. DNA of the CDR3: TGCGCCAGCAGATGGGGGGGACAGGGCTATGGCTACACCTTC. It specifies CASRWGGQGYGYTF.

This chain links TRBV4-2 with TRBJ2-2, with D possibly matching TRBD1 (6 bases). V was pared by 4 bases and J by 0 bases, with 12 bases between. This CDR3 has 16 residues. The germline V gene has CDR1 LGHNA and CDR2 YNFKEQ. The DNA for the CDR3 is TGTGCCAGCAGCCGCAAGGGGACATCGAACACCGGGGAGCTGTTTTTT. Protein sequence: CASSRKGTSNTGELFF.

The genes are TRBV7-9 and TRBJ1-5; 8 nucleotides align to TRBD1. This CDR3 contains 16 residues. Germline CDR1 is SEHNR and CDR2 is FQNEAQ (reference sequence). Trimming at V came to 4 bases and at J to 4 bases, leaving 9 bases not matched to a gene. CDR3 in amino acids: CASSSPGTGTNQPQHF. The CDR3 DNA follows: TGTGCCAGCAGCTCGCCCGGGACAGGTACGAATCAGCCCCAGCATTTT.

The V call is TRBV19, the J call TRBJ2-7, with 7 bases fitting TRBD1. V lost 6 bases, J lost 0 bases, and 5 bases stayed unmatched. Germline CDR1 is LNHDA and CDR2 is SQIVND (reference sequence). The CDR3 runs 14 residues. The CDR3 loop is CASSSSGGSYEQYF. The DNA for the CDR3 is TGTGCCAGTAGCTCCTCAGGGGGCTCCTACGAGCAGTACTTC.

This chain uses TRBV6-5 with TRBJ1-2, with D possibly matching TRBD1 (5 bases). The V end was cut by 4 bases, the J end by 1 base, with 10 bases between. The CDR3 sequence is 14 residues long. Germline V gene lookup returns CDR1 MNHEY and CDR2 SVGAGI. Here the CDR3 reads CASSLTQVNYGYTF. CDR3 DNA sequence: TGTGCCAGCAGTTTAACACAGGTTAACTATGGCTACACCTTC.

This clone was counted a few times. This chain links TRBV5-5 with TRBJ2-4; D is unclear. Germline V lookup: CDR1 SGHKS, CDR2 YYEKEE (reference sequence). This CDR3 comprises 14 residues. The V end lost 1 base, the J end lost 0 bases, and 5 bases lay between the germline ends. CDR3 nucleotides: TGTGCCAGCAGCTTGATATTAGCCAAAAACATTCAGTACTTC. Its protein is CASSLILAKNIQYF.

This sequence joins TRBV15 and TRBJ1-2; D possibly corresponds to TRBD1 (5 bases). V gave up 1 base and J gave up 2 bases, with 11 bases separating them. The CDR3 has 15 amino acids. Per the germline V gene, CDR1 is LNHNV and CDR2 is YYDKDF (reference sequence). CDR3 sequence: CATSRGGEGNYGYTF. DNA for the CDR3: TGTGCCACCAGCAGAGGGGGGGAGGGGAACTATGGCTACACCTTC.

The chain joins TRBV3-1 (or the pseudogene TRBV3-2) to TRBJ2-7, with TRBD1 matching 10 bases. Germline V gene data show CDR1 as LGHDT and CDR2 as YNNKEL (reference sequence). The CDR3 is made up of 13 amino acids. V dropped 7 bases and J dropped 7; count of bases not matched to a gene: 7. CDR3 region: CASTRQGAGEQYF. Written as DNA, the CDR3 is TGTGCCAGCACCCGACAGGGGGCGGGAGAGCAGTACTTC.

For the CDR3, the DNA is TGTGCCAGCAGCGTCTCAGGACAGGGGAATGAGCAGTTCTTC. It yields the protein CASSVSGQGNEQFF. J is TRBJ2-1 and V is TRBV7-6, with 9 bases identical to TRBD1. This CDR3 contains 14 residues. Germline CDR1 reads SGHVS; CDR2 reads FNYEAQ. The V gene end was trimmed by 5 bases and the J gene end by 7 bases; junction bases not matched to a gene: 6.

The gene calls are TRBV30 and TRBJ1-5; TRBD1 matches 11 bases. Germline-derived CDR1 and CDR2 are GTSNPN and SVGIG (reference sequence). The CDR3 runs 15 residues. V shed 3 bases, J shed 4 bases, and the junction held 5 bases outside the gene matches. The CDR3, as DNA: TGTGCCTGGAGCGGACGGGACAGGGGGAATCAGCCCCAGCATTTT. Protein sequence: CAWSGRDRGNQPQHF.

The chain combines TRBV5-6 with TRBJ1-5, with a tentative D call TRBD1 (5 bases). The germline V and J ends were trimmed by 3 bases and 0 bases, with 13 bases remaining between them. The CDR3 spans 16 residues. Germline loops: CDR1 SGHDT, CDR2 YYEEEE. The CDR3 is CASSSTDTYSNQPQHF. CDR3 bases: TGTGCCAGCAGCTCGACAGATACTTATAGCAATCAGCCCCAGCATTTT.

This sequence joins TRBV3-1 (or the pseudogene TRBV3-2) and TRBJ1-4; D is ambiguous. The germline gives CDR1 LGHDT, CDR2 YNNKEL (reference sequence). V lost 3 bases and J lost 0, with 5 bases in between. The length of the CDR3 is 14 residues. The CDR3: CASSHRTTNEKLFF. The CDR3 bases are TGTGCCAGCAGCCACAGGACAACTAATGAAAAACTGTTTTTT.